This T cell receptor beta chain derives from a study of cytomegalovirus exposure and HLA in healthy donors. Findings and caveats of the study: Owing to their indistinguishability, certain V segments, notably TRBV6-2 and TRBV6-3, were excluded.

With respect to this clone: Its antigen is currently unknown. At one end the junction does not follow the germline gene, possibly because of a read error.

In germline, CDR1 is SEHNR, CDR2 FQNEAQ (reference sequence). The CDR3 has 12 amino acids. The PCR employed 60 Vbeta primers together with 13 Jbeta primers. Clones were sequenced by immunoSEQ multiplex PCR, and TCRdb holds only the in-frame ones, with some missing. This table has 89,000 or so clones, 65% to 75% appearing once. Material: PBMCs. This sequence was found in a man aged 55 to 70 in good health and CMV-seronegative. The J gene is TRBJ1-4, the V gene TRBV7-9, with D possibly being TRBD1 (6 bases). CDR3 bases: TGTTCCAGCAGTTCAAGGGGGGAAAAACTGTTTTTT. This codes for CSSSSRGEKLFF.